This T cell receptor beta chain comes out of a study of long-term antiretroviral therapy in people with HIV. Whole-study findings and limits: Post-treatment diversity went higher with ART but stayed below transplant donor controls. Compared with controls, HIV repertoires showed narrower CDR3 length ranges. Drawn between the mid-2000s and the late 2010s, the blood was possibly obtained under older ART regimens.

The immunoSEQ assay was v3.0, run at survey level. Sequencing of each sample targeted about 40,000-50,000 T-cell genomes. Produced via immunoSEQ multiplex PCR; TCRdb's table is partial and in-frame only. The sample lists fewer than 45,000 clones, 80% to 90% occurring once. The CDR3 extends over 18 amino acids. J gave up 3 bases and V 5 bases, and 9 bases lay outside the gene matches. Germline lookup yields CDR1 SGHAT and CDR2 FQNNGV. This clone was seen only once. Its antigen remains unknown. The sequences come from unsorted PBMCs, collected 2.2 years after starting antiretroviral therapy. The chain employs TRBV11-2 and TRBJ2-3, with 15 positions matching TRBD2. This clonotype was sampled from a man aged 18 to 29 with HIV. CDR3 coding DNA: TGTGCCAGCAGCCTGGGGACTAGCGGGAGGCCGGGGACAGATACGCAGTATTTT. Protein sequence: CASSLGTSGRPGTDTQYF.